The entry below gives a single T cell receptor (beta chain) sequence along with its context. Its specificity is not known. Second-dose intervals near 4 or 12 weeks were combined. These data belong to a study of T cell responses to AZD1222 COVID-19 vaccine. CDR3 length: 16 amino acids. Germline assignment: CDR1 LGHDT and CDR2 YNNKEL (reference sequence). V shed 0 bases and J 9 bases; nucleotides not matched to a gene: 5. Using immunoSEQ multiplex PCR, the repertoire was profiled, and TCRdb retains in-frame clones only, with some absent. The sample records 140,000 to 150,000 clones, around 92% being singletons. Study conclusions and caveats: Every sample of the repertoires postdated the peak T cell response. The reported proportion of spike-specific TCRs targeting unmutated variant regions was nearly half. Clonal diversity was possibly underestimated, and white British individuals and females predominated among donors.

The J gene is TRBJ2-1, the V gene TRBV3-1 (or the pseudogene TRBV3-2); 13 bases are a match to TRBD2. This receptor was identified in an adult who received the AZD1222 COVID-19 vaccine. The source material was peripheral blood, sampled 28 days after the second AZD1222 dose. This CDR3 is CASSQELLAGGGEQFF. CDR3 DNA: TGTGCCAGCAGCCAAGAATTACTAGCGGGAGGGGGTGAGCAGTTCTTC.